Reported below is one TCR beta chain. The CDR3 is 14 amino acids. Losses at the gene ends were 5 bases for V and 9 bases for J; bases not matched to a gene: 12. Germline V gene data show CDR1 as MNHEY and CDR2 as SMNVEV (reference sequence). TCRdb's table, derived via immunoSEQ multiplex PCR, lists solely in-frame clones and lacks some. Of tens of thousands of clones listed, around 90% are singletons. The sample comes from a study of blood T cell repertoires in COVID-19. Study at large: Collection of acute and convalescent COVID-19 samples took place in the United States, Italy and Spain.

The sample comprised peripheral blood. The clonotype was recovered from a woman aged 50 to 60 with COVID-19, enrolled during active disease. The V and J genes are TRBV27 and TRBJ1-2, with TRBD1 identical over 7 bases. The CDR3 sequence: CASSRTGPGESYTF. The DNA for the CDR3 is TGTGCCAGCAGTAGGACAGGCCCCGGGGAGAGCTACACCTTC.